This T cell receptor (beta chain) was recorded in a study of CD8 T cells in ankylosing spondylitis. General observations from the study: Existing reports had already noted some motif variants in reactive arthritis synovial fluid and blood. Typical of ankylosing spondylitis blood, it appeared, was a TCR beta motif of eight highly homologous variants. Disease-linked clones were CD8+ and relatively rare in peripheral blood. Matched synovial fluid from ankylosing spondylitis patients was reported to be enriched for disease-linked clones.

The germline V gene encodes CDR1 SGHAT and CDR2 FQNNGV. Trimming cost V 5 bases and J 7 bases, with 12 bases left between them. The CDR3 has 13 amino acids. TCRdb processed the 5' RACE reads anew with MiXCR; each CDR3 protein has one entry. The data show some 87,000 distinct CDR3 sequences, with about 9% seen just once and roughly 5.6% held by the top ten. In this sample, this clonotype turned up many times. Its antigen is undetermined. V usage is TRBV11-2 and J usage is TRBJ1-5, with D unresolved. This receptor was identified in a male donor with ankylosing spondylitis or in good health (not recorded which). Sequencing used blood, either unsorted or a sorted T cell fraction (not recorded which). In DNA form, the CDR3 reads TGTGCCAGCAGCCTACAGTATCAGCAGCCCCAGCATTTT. Amino acids: CASSLQYQQPQHF.